This T cell receptor beta chain originates from a study of T cell clusters in autoimmune cytopenias. Study background: Per sample, median TRB depth was about 52,000 reads, yielding a median about 2,400 distinct clonotypes. Study-wide points: Primary autoimmune cytopenia patients seemingly lacked the physiological T cell clusters found in healthy donors. Exclusive TRB clusters were around 3-fold more numerous in healthy donors than in active autoimmune hepatitis. TRB repertoire shifts in secondary cytopenia and chronic lymphocytic leukemia mostly reflected lymphoma, not autoimmunity.

This clonotype ranks as medium-sized (0.01 to 0.1%) in terms of frequency. The antigen remains undetermined. TRB was amplified from around 0.25 ug of peripheral blood genomic DNA per sample. TRB was amplified by touch-down multiplex PCR, primer pools A and B combined. After re-calling the multiplex PCR reads, TCRdb lists one entry per CDR3 protein, DNA absent. Its clone listing holds a few hundred distinct CDR3 sequences. Germline CDR1 is WSHSY and CDR2 is SAAADI. CDR3 length equals 15 residues. The sequence derives from a human donor with an autoimmune cytopenia or autoimmune hepatitis (not recorded which). The sequencing sample was made of peripheral blood. The chain is built from TRBV10-2 and TRBJ2-5; as DNA is missing, the TRBD2 call by TCRdb cannot be tested. CDR3 residues: CASSDRASSMETQYF.